This T cell receptor (beta chain) is from a study of identical twins. Healthy Caucasians, and only they, were the donors. There are many counts of this clonotype. The antigen remains undetermined. The germline CDR1 and CDR2 sequences are DFQATT and SNEGSKA (reference sequence). V was pared by 6 bases and J by 4 bases, with 7 bases of the junction left unmatched. CDR3 length equals 14 residues. Study-wide points: Out-of-frame beta sequences exhibited a weaker degree of excess twin sharing. Out-of-frame alpha sequences shared by twins showed excess low generation probability. The authors drew conclusions from cross-sectional statistical analysis rather than following the same donors.

From the 5' RACE reads, TCRdb called clonotypes with MiXCR, one entry per CDR3 protein. Seen here are fewer than 350,000 distinct CDR3 sequences, more than 6.5% observed once, and the top ten hold roughly 2%. In addition, the sample was reused for a study of yellow fever vaccine responses in identical twins.

The TCR sequence derives from a woman aged 18 to 35 in good health. This sequence joins TRBV20-1 and TRBJ2-1, with TRBD2 matching over 9 bases. Sequencing was done on a sample of memory (CD45RO+) T cells sorted from blood. CDR3 in amino acids: CSARDSGGYNEQFF. CDR3 sequence (DNA): TGCAGTGCACGTGATAGCGGGGGATACAATGAGCAGTTCTTC.